Below, one TCR beta chain is given with its context. This clone's antigen is unknown. No qualities accompany the bases; no much larger clone lies one base away. Sample time point, as interpreted from the label and publication: baseline before first vaccination. The vaccinee samples were drawn from two UK trials, COV001 and COV002, one of which was a single-blind randomized controlled phase 2/3 trial testing AZD1222 (ChAdOx1 nCoV-19) in healthy adults. For TCRbeta chain sequencing, PBMC samples were collected from trial participants at day 0 and at day 28 after the second dose. At the junction V is shortened by 0 bases and J by 6 bases; bases outside the gene matches: 8. The germline V gene sets CDR1 to MNHEY and CDR2 to SVGEGT. Measured from the cysteine to the phenylalanine, the CDR3 is 16 residues long. Only the CDR3 DNA stays, 48 bases, in frame from base 1. The data stem from a study of T cell responses to AZD1222 COVID-19 vaccine (dated by TCRdb to about 2021). General notes on the study: AZD1222 recipients given second doses at about 4 weeks or at about 12 weeks were pooled, since spike-specific TCR depth and breadth were not found to differ between the two schedules. A total of just over 230 trial participants underwent TCR sequencing, of whom about 200 had received two doses of AZD1222 and approximately 26 had received two doses of the MenACWY control vaccine. Enrollment into the trials was organized by age into subgroups of 18-55, 56-69 and 70-plus years, and those subgroups contained about 160, 30 and 59 TCR-sequenced participants, respectively. The study at large found these results: Most participants were white British and females outnumbered males, and the authors suggested that clonal diversity may have been underestimated. Only five to seven AZD1222 recipients were SARS-CoV-2 seropositive at baseline, limiting conclusions about previously exposed vaccinees. Because no day 14 peak-response samples were available, repertoires were characterized only after the peak T cell response. After two AZD1222 doses, both the breadth and the depth of spike-specific TCRs were significantly higher than at day 0 and than in MenACWY recipients. The 56-69-year group was small, and its depth increase did not reach significance, likely because of low power. Reportedly, close to half of the unique spike-specific TCRs recognized epitopes lying outside the regions that are mutated in the B.1.351 and B.1.1.7 variants. CD4 TCRs associated with the vaccine covered the entire spike protein, and the dominant responses were in regions 160-218 and 743-854.

The CDR3 regions of human TCRbeta chains were subjected to immunosequencing. The paper's processing steps were these. TCRs in the repertoires were matched against a reference library of SARS-CoV-2-specific TCRs that had been generated with the MIRA antigen-specificity platform. Breadth was defined as the fraction of unique TCRs that were SARS-CoV-2-associated. Depth was defined as the fraction of total T cells that were SARS-CoV-2-associated. Each spike-specific TCR was assigned to its reactive spike region and to a CD4 or CD8 class using the MIRA data. Log10-transformed breadth and depth values were compared by one-way ANOVA with Sidak's multiple comparisons tests. Sourced from immuneACCESS, this table was stored by TCRdb with only in-frame sequences that have V and J called. A share of the clones is absent; for the studies checked, an unresolved V gene accounts for under half, and the remainder has no known explanation. The V and J calls and clone size were taken over from that table, and D and trimming were inferred from the DNA. This sample holds some 180,000 clones; approximately 92% were observed only once. In total, the top ten clones hold 1% to 1.5% of the sample.

The source is an adult in good health. The source was peripheral blood, collected on day 0 of AZD1222 vaccination. The rearrangement joined TRBV6-2 or TRBV6-3 to TRBJ2-3; TRBD2 fits 8 bases in the junction. The DNA is as follows: TGTGCCAGCAGTTACTCCAGACTAGCGAACAAGGATACGCAGTATTTT. Translated, this is CASSYSRLANKDTQYF.